This TCR beta chain stems from a study of blood T cells in healthy people across ages. Together with a sample-barcoded 5' primer, a J-beta primer mix was included in a second PCR lasting about 7 to 11 cycles. TCRdb re-analysed the 5' RACE reads in MiXCR, keeping a single row per CDR3 protein. The table has 650,000 to 1,000,000 distinct CDR3 sequences, under 40% seen once; the top ten hold approximately 12%. Trimming shortened V by 2 bases and J by 3 bases, and 16 bases separated the two germline ends. CDR3 length: 16 residues. Germline lookup yields CDR1 MNHNY and CDR2 SVGAGI (reference sequence). The sequence came from a man aged 18 to 29 in good health. Material: blood. V gene TRBV6-6 combines with J gene TRBJ1-1, with D perhaps TRBD1 (6 bases). The CDR3 DNA sequence: TGTGCCAGCAGTTACATCCCGGGGGGCATGGACACTGAAGCTTTCTTT. This translates into CASSYIPGGMDTEAFF.